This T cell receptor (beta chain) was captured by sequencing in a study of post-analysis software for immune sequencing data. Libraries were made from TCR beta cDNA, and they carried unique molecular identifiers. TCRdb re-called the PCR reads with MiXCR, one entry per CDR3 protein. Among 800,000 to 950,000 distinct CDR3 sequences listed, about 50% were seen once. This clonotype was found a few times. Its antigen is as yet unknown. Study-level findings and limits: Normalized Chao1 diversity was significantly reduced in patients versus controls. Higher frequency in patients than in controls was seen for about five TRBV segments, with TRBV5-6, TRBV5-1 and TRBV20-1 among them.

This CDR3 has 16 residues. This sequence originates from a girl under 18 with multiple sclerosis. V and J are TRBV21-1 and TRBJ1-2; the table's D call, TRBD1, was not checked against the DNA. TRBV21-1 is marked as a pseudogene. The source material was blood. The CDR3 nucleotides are TGTGCCAGCAGCCCTACGCAGGGGACGCTCTGCTATGGCTACACCTTC. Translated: CASSPTQGTLCYGYTF.